One sample yielded the 20 T cell receptor beta chains listed below, sequenced in a study of Graves' ophthalmopathy and Graves' hyperthyroidism. Amplification from RNA transcripts yielded the TCR beta CDR3 regions. Second-round multiplex PCR came after first-round RT-PCR with HTBI primers. TCRdb re-analysed the multiplex PCR reads in MiXCR, keeping a single row per CDR3 protein. This sample yields over 500,000 distinct CDR3 sequences, of which 22% are seen a single time; roughly 6.9% belongs to the top ten. Sequencing used peripheral blood. These receptor sequences come from a woman in her late teens or twenties with stable Graves' hyperthyroidism. Some clones in this sample may be carry-over from other donors' samples.

This clonotype was counted ten times or more. CDR3 coding DNA: TGTGCCAGCACCGATCGATTAGTCTCCTACGAGCAGTACTTC. Amino acid sequence: CASTDRLVSYEQYF. V and J are TRBV11-2 and TRBJ2-7; unclear D gene. Germline V gives CDR1 SGHAT, CDR2 FQNNGV. The CDR3 has 14 amino acids. V was clipped by 7 bases and J by 0 bases, with 13 bases between them.

This chain joins TRBV6-5 and TRBJ1-2; D is unresolved. CDR1 and CDR2 (germline): MNHEY, SVGAGI. The V gene lost 0 bases and the J gene lost 2 bases, with 4 bases spanning the gap. This CDR3 has 13 amino acids. The CDR3 region has the DNA TGTGCCAGCAGTTACTCGGAGAACTATGGCTACACCTTC. The encoded protein is CASSYSENYGYTF.

The chain uses TRBV12-3 or TRBV12-4 and TRBJ2-2; the D is unclear. V was pared by 8 bases and J by 3 bases, with 7 bases between. The CDR3 has 12 amino acids. CDR3 in amino acids: CASAPDTGELFF. The CDR3 nucleotides are TGTGCCAGCGCGCCTGACACCGGGGAGCTGTTTTTT.

This clonotype has at least ten counts. V is TRBV6-5 and J is TRBJ2-7, with 8 bases aligning to TRBD2. In germline, CDR1 is MNHEY, CDR2 SVGAGI. The CDR3 is made up of 14 amino acids. Trimming took 4 bases from V and 5 from J; bases not matched to a gene: 7. CDR3: CASSSKREGHEQYF. The CDR3 bases are TGTGCCAGCAGTTCTAAACGGGAGGGGCACGAGCAGTACTTC.

This clonotype showed up many times. Since the CDR3 does not end with the conserved phenylalanine or tryptophan, this likely comes from a read error. The V gene is TRBV12-3 or TRBV12-4, the J gene TRBJ1-1, with D unclear. There are 16 residues in the CDR3. The V and J ends lost 8 bases and 1 base respectively, with 20 bases between them. CDR3 loop: CASSQRREEGNTEAFS. The CDR3 DNA sequence: TGTGCCAGCTCACAAAGGAGGGAGGAGGGGAACACTGAAGCTTTCTCT.

The table lists this clonotype with many counts. The rearrangement joins TRBV13 to TRBJ2-7; 8 positions match TRBD1. In germline, CDR1 is PRHDT, CDR2 FYEKMQ (reference sequence). Trimming removed 4 bases from V and 4 bases from J; junction bases left unmatched: 6. The CDR3 is made up of 14 amino acids. Here the CDR3 DNA reads TGTGCCAGCAGCTCGGGACAGGAGATGTACGAGCAGTACTTC. Protein product: CASSSGQEMYEQYF.

The genes are TRBV6-5 and TRBJ1-2, with 7 bases that match TRBD1. Germline V gene lookup returns CDR1 MNHEY and CDR2 SVGAGI. The trim removed 0 bases at V and 5 bases at J, leaving 12 bases unmatched. This CDR3 contains 17 residues. CDR3: CASSYSGNRGRGYGYTF. The CDR3 bases are TGTGCCAGCAGTTACTCGGGAAACAGGGGTAGGGGATATGGCTACACCTTC.

This clonotype has at least ten counts. The chain combines TRBV27 with TRBJ2-7; D unresolved. The CDR3 length is 14 residues. V lost 0 bases and J 0 bases, leaving 6 bases between the germline ends. Germline CDR1 and CDR2: MNHEY and SMNVEV (reference sequence). The CDR3 spells CASSLSGYSYEQYF. As DNA, the CDR3 is TGTGCCAGCAGTTTATCGGGGTACTCCTACGAGCAGTACTTC.

This clonotype was seen many times. This chain uses TRBV12-3 or TRBV12-4 with TRBJ2-2; 8 nucleotides agree with TRBD1. The ends lost 6 bases at V and 5 bases at J; junction bases unmatched: 11. CDR3 length equals 16 residues. The DNA for the CDR3 is TGTGCCAGCAGACGATACGGACAGGGAGATACCGGGGAGCTGTTTTTT. This translates into CASRRYGQGDTGELFF.

This clonotype was seen at least ten times. This chain joins TRBV6-1 and TRBJ1-6; D may be TRBD1 (5 bases). Between the trimmed V and J ends, which lost 8 bases and 8 bases, there was a span of 16 bases. The CDR3 contains 14 residues. Germline V lookup: CDR1 MNHNS, CDR2 SASEGT. The CDR3: CASRTTGWDSPLHF. The CDR3 region has the DNA TGTGCCAGCCGGACAACCGGATGGGATTCACCCCTCCACTTT.

This clonotype was counted between two and nine times. The chain recombines TRBV18 with TRBJ1-1; maybe TRBD1 (5 bases). The ends were cut back, 3 bases at V and 5 bases at J, with 19 bases in the middle. Germline V gene data show CDR1 as KGHSH and CDR2 as LQKENI. CDR3 length equals 16 residues. The CDR3 nucleotides are TGTGCCAGCTCACCCCCGGGGAGGGGAGGTGGAACTGAAGCTTTCTTT. Translation: CASSPPGRGGGTEAFF. The whole variable domain, filled in from reference TRBV18 and TRBJ1-1, reads NAGVMQNPRHLVRRRGQEARLRCSPMKGHSHVYWYRQLPEEGLKFMVYLQKENIIDESGMPKERFSAEFPKEGPSILRIQQVVRGDSAAYFCASSPPGRGGGTEAFFGQGTRLTVV.

This clonotype was observed many times. The chain joins TRBV15 to TRBJ1-1; TRBD1 matches at 8 bases. After removal of 4 bases from V and 1 base from J, the junction contained 23 bases not matched to a gene. Germline CDR1 LNHNV, CDR2 YYDKDF (reference sequence). This CDR3 is 21 amino acids long. The chain's CDR3 is CATSKEGEVDRELDPNTEAFF. The CDR3, as DNA: TGTGCCACCAGCAAAGAGGGGGAGGTGGACAGGGAGCTAGATCCGAACACTGAAGCTTTCTTT.

This sequence joins TRBV5-6 and TRBJ1-1, with no clear D. CDR1 SGHDT and CDR2 YYEEEE come from the germline V gene. V was shortened by 4 bases and J by 4 bases, with 11 bases between the two germline ends. The length of the CDR3 is 13 residues. CDR3 DNA sequence: TGTGCCAGCAGCACCGTGATGACCACTGAAGCTTTCTTT. Amino acid sequence: CASSTVMTTEAFF.

To note about this clonotype: Since a much larger clone is just one base distant, this may be a read error. The chain links TRBV7-8 to TRBJ1-1; D gene ambiguous. The CDR3 is 13 amino acids. The germline V gene has CDR1 SGHVS and CDR2 FQNEAQ. CDR3 sequence: CASRSGLVTEACF. CDR3 bases: TGTGCCAGCAGATCGGGGTTGGTCACTGAAGCTTGCTTT. Looking up the rest from reference TRBV7-8 and TRBJ1-1 gives the full variable domain: GAGVSQSPRYKVAKRGQDVALRCDPISGHVSLFWYQQALGQGPEFLTYFQNEAQLDKSGLPSDRFFAERPEGSVSTLKIQRTQQEDSAVYLCASRSGLVTEACFGQGTRLTVV.

In its sample, this clonotype was seen many times. This chain joins TRBV2 and TRBJ1-1, with D hard to call. Trimming shortened V by 6 bases and J by 1 base, and 15 bases separated the two germline ends. Germline V gene data show CDR1 as SNHLY and CDR2 as FYNNEI. CDR3 length: 15 amino acids. The CDR3 nucleotides read TGTGCCAGCAGATCCGAACCAGGCAGGAACACTGAAGCTTTCTTT. Translated: CASRSEPGRNTEAFF.

The chain is built from TRBV6-1 and TRBJ1-1, with TRBD1 identical over 9 bases. With 6 bases clipped from V and 5 bases from J, the junction kept 10 bases outside the gene matches. The CDR3 length is 15 residues. Germline V lookup: CDR1 MNHNS, CDR2 SASEGT. The CDR3 sequence is CASRVPGTGITEAFF. CDR3 nucleotides: TGTGCCAGCAGAGTACCCGGGACAGGGATTACTGAAGCTTTCTTT.

This clonotype was counted many times. This chain uses TRBV12-3 or TRBV12-4 with TRBJ2-7; either TRBD1 or TRBD2 may supply D (5 bases each). The V gene lost 5 bases and the J gene lost 5 bases, with 13 bases spanning the gap. This CDR3 contains 13 residues. The CDR3 sequence is CASSITGTHEQYF. DNA of the CDR3: TGTGCCAGCAGTATAACCGGGACCCACGAGCAGTACTTC.

The chain couples TRBV2 to TRBJ1-1; tentatively, D is TRBD1 (5 bases). Germline CDR1 reads SNHLY; CDR2 reads FYNNEI. This CDR3 is built from 13 residues. With 7 bases removed from V and 4 bases from J, the gap between germline ends came to 13 bases. The CDR3 DNA reads as TGTGCCAGCAATCCCGTGGGGGGCACTGAAGCTTTCTTT. Protein: CASNPVGGTEAFF.

The chain has TRBV4-2 and TRBJ2-2; D is undetermined. CDR1 and CDR2 (germline): LGHNA, YNFKEQ. This CDR3 region has 13 residues. Trimming shortened V by 0 bases and J by 9 bases, and 8 bases separated the two germline ends. This CDR3 reads CASSQEDSRELFF. In DNA, the CDR3 is TGTGCCAGCAGCCAAGAGGATTCCAGGGAGCTGTTTTTT.

This chain connects TRBV12-3 or TRBV12-4 to TRBJ2-5; D gene ambiguous. V was clipped by 4 bases and J by 1 base, with 7 bases between them. This CDR3 is built from 13 residues. CDR3 coding DNA: TGTGCCAGCAGTTCATTAGTCCAAGAGACCCAGTACTTC. Its protein product is CASSSLVQETQYF.